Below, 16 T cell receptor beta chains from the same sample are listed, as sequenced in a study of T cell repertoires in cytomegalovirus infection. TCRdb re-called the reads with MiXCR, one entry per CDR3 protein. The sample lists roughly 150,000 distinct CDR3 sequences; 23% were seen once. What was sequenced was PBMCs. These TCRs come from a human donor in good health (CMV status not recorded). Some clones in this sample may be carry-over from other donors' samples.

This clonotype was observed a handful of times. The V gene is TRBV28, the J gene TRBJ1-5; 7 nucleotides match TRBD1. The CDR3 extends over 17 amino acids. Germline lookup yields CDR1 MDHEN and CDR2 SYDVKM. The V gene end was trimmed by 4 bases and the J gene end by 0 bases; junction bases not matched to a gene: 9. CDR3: CASSSTGLRNSNQPQHF. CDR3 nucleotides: TGTGCCAGCAGTTCGACAGGGCTGCGAAATAGCAATCAGCCCCAGCATTTT.

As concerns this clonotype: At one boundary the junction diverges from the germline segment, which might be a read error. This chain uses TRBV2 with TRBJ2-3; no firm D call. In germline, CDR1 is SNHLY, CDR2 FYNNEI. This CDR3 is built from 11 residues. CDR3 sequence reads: CVSSESDTQYF. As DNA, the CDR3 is TGTGTCAGCAGTGAGTCAGATACGCAGTATTTT.

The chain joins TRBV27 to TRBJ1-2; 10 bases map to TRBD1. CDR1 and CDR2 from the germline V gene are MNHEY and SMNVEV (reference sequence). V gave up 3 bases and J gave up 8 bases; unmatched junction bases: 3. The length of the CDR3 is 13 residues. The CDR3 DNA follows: TGTGCCAGCAGTTTTGGGGACAGGGGAGGCTACACCTTC. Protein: CASSFGDRGGYTF.

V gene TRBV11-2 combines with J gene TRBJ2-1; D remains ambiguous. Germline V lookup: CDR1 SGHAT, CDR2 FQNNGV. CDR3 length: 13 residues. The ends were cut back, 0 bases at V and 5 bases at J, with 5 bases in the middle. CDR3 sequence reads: CASSLDRDNEQFF. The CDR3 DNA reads TGTGCCAGCAGCTTAGATAGAGACAATGAGCAGTTCTTC.

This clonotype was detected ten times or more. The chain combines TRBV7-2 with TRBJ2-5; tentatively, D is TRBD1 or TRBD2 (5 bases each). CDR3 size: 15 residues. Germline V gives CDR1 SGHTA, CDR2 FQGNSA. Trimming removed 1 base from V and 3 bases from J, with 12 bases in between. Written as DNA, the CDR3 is TGTGCCAGCAGCTTAGTCGGGGTGGACAAAGAGACCCAGTACTTC. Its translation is CASSLVGVDKETQYF.

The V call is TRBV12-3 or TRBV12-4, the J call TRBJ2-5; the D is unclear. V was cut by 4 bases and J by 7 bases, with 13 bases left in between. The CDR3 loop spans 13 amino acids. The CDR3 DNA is TGTGCCAGCAGTTCCGGACGGGCCCTGACCCAGTACTTC. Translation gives CASSSGRALTQYF.

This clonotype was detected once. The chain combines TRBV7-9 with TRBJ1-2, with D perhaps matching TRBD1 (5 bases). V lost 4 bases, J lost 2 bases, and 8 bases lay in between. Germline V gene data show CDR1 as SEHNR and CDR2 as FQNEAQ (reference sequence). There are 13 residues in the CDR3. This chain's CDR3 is CASSSTANYGYTF. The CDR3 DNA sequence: TGTGCCAGCAGCTCGACAGCGAACTATGGCTACACCTTC. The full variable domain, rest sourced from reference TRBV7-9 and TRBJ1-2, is DTGVSQNPRHKITKRGQNVTFRCDPISEHNRLYWYRQTLGQGPEFLTYFQNEAQLEKSRLLSDRFSAERPKGSFSTLEIQRTEQGDSAMYLCASSSTANYGYTFGSGTRLTVV.

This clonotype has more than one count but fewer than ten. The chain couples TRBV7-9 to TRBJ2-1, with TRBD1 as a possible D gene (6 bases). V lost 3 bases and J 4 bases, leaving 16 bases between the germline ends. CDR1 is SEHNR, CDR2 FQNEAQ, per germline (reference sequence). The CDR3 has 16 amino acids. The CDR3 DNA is TGTGCCAGCAGCTTTAGAGACAGGACCGGGTACAATGAGCAGTTCTTC. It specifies CASSFRDRTGYNEQFF.

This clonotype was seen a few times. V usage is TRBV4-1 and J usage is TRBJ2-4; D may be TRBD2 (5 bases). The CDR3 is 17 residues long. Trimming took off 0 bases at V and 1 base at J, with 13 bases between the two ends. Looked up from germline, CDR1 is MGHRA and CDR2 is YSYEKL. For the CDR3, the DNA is TGCGCCAGCAGCCAAGATAGTACACTAGGGGCCAAAAACATTCAGTACTTC. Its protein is CASSQDSTLGAKNIQYF.

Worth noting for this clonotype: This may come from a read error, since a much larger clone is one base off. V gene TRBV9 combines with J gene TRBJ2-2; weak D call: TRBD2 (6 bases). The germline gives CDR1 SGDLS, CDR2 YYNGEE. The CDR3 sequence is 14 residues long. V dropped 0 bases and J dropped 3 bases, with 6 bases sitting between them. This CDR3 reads CASSVGGDTGELFF. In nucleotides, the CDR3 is TGTGCCAGCAGCGTAGGGGGGGACACCGGGGAGCTGTTTTTT.

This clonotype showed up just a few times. The CDR3 nucleotides read TGCAGTGCTAGACCCCTCCTGGGTGGTACAGCCGAATTTGACTATGGCTACACCTTC. It encodes CSARPLLGGTAEFDYGYTF. The chain uses TRBV20-1 and TRBJ1-2; D gene uncertain. Germline loops: CDR1 DFQATT, CDR2 SNEGSKA (reference sequence). CDR3 size: 19 residues. Trimming removed 2 bases at V and 3 bases at J, with 28 bases between.

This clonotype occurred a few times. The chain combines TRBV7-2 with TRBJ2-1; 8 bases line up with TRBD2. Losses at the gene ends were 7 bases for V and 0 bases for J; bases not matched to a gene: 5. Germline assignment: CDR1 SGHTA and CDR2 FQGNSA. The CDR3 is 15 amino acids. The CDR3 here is CASIIRGGSYNEQFF. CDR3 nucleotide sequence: TGTGCCAGCATTATTCGGGGGGGCTCCTACAATGAGCAGTTCTTC.

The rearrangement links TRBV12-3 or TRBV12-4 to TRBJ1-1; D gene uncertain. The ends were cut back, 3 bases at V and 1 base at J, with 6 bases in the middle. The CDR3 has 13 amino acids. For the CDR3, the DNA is TGTGCCAGCAGTTTTGGACCGAACACTGAAGCTTTCTTT. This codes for CASSFGPNTEAFF.

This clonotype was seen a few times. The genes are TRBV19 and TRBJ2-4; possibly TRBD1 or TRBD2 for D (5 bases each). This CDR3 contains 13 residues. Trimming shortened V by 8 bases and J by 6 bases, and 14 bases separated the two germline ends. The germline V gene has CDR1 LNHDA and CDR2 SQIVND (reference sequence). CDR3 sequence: CASRNGAVNIQYF. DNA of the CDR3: TGTGCCAGTCGAAACGGGGCAGTAAACATTCAGTACTTC.

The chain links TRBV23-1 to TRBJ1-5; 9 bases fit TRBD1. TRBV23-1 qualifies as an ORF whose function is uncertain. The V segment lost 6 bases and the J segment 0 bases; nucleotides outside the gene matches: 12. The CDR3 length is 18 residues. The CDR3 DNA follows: TGCGCCAGCAGGGGAACCGGGACAGGGCCATATAGCAATCAGCCCCAGCATTTT. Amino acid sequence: CASRGTGTGPYSNQPQHF.

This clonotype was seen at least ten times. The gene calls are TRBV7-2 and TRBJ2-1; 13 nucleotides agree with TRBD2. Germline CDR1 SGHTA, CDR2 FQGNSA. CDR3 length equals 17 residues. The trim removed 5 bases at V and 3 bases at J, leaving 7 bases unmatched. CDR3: CASSTGLAGEDYNEQFF. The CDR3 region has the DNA TGTGCCAGCAGCACCGGACTAGCGGGAGAGGACTACAATGAGCAGTTCTTC.